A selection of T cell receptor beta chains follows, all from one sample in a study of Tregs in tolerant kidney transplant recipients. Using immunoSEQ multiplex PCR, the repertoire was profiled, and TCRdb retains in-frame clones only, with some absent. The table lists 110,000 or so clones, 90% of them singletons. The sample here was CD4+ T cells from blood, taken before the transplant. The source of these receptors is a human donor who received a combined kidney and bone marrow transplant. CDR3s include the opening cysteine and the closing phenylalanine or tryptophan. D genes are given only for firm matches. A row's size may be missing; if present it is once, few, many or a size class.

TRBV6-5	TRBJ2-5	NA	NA	TGTGCCAGCAGTTCAGGGTGGGAGACCCAGTACTTC	CASSSGWETQYF
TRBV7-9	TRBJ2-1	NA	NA	TGTGCCAGCAGCGGAACGGGATCAATATACAATGAGCAGTTCTTC	CASSGTGSIYNEQFF
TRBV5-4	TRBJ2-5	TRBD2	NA	TGTGCCAGCAGCTTGGTGGCGGGAGGATCCCAAGAGACCCAGTACTTC	CASSLVAGGSQETQYF
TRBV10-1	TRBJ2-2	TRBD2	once	TGCGCCAGCAGCCCCGGGACTAGCGGGAAAGGCGGGGAGCTGTTTTTT	CASSPGTSGKGGELFF
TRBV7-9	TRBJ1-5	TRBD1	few	TGTGCCAGCAGCTACGGGACAGGCCCAAATCAGCCCCAGCATTTT	CASSYGTGPNQPQHF
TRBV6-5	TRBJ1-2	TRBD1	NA	TGTGCCAGCAGCGGATTACAGGGGCGGAATGGCTACACCTTC	CASSGLQGRNGYTF
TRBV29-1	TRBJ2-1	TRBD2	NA	TGCAGCGTCGCCGAACTAGCGGGAGAGTCGAGTTGGTCCTACAATGAGCAGTTCTTC	CSVAELAGESSWSYNEQFF
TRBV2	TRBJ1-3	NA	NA	TGTGCCAGCAGTGGGGGAAAGGGGGACACCATATATTTT	CASSGGKGDTIYF
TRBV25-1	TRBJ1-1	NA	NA	TGTGCCAGCAGTGCGATGACAGGATCTACTATGAACACTGAAGCTTTCTTT	CASSAMTGSTMNTEAFF
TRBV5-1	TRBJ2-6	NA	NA	TGCGCCAGCAGGGACAGCTCTGGGGCCAACGTCCTGACTTTC	CASRDSSGANVLTF
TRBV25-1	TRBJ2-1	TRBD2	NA	TGTGCCAGCACTAGCGGGGGCCTAAATGAGCAGTTCTTC	CASTSGGLNEQFF
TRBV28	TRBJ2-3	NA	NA	TGTGCCAGCACCAGGAGGGACTTCACAGATACGCAGTATTTT	CASTRRDFTDTQYF
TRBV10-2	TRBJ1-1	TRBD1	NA	TGCGCCAGCACTCTACAGGGGGCATCAGGCACTGAAGCTTTCTTT	CASTLQGASGTEAFF
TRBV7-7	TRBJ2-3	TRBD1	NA	TGTGCCAGCAGCGCTGGGACAGGTGGCACAGATACGCAGTATTTT	CASSAGTGGTDTQYF
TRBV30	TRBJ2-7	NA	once	TGTGCCTGGAGTGTAGTAAGGGGGGGCCCTAACCTCTACGAGCAGTACTTC	CAWSVVRGGPNLYEQYF
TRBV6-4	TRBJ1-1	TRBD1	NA	TGTGCCAGCAGTGACCCTGATGCGGGACAGGCCTTTACGAACACTGAAGCTTTCTTT	CASSDPDAGQAFTNTEAFF
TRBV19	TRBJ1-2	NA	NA	TGTGCCAGTAGTCAGGGAAGGTCTTCCTATGGCTACACCTTC	CASSQGRSSYGYTF
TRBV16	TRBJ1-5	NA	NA	TGTGCCAGCAGCCCCCAGGCCTTTCAGCCCCAGCATTTT	CASSPQAFQPQHF
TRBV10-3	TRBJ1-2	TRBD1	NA	TGTGCCATCAGTGGGGGGACAGGGCGCGGCTACACCTTC	CAISGGTGRGYTF
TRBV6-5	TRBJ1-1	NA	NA	TGTGCCAGCAGCCCAGAGAGGGTTTGGACTGAAGCTTTCTTT	CASSPERVWTEAFF
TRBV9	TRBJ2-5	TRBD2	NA	TGTGCCAGCAGCGGCGATCGGGAGGGGGAACAAGAGACCCAGTACTTC	CASSGDREGEQETQYF
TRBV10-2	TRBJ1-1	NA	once	TGCGCCAGCAGTCAACCAGGAGGGGCTGAAGCTTTCTTT	CASSQPGGAEAFF
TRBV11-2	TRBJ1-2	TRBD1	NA	TGTGCCAGCAGCTTAGGGGAGGACAGGGGGCATAGTGGCTACACCTTC	CASSLGEDRGHSGYTF
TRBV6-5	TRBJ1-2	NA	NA	TGTGCCAGCAGTTACTCGAAACAGGTCTATGGCTACACCTTC	CASSYSKQVYGYTF
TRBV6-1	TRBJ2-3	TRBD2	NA	TGTGCCAGCAGTGACCGGGGGGGGCCGCGCGCAGATACGCAGTATTTT	CASSDRGGPRADTQYF
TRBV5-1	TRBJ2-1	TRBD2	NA	TGCGCCAGCAGCTTGGAGGTAGCGGGCGTCAATGAGCAGTTCTTC	CASSLEVAGVNEQFF
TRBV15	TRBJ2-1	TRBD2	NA	TGTGCCACCAGCAGAGAAGGGACTAGCGGGAGTATTAAGTTCTTC	CATSREGTSGSIKFF
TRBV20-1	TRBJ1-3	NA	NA	TGCAGTGCGCGAACTGGAAACACCATATATTTT	CSARTGNTIYF
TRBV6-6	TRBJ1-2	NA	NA	TGTGCCAGCAGTTACTGGACTAGCTATGGCTACACCTTC	CASSYWTSYGYTF
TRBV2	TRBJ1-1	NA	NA	TGTGCCAGCAACCTAAGACAATATAACACTGAAGCTTTCTTT	CASNLRQYNTEAFF
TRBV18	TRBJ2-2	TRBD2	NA	TGTGCCAGCTCACCTAGCGGGTTGACGTTAACCGGGGAGCTGTTTTTT	CASSPSGLTLTGELFF
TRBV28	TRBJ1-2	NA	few	TGTGCCAGCACCACTCTACAGGGTGGAGGCTACACCTTC	CASTTLQGGGYTF
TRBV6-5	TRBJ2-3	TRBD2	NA	TGTGCCAGCAGTTCCACGACTAGCGGGTTCGCAGATACGCAGTATTTT	CASSSTTSGFADTQYF
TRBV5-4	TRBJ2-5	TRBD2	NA	TGTGCCAGCAGCTCCGGGACTAGCGGGGTAGAGACCCAGTACTTC	CASSSGTSGVETQYF
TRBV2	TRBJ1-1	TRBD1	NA	TGTGCCAGCAGGTCCAGGGGGGAAGCTTTCTTT	CASRSRGEAFF
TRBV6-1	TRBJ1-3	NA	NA	TGTGCCAGCAGGACGGACAGACGAGGAAACACCATATATTTT	CASRTDRRGNTIYF
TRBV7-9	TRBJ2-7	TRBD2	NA	TGTGCCAGCAGCTATGGACTAGCGGGGAGCTCCTACGAGCAGTACTTC	CASSYGLAGSSYEQYF
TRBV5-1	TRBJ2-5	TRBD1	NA	TGCGCCAGCGAAACAGGGGACCAAGAGACCCAGTACTTC	CASETGDQETQYF
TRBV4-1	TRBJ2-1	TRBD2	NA	TGCGCCAGCAGCCCAACCGCGTTAGTAATAGCGGGGGATCAGTTCTTC	CASSPTALVIAGDQFF
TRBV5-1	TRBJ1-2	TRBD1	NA	TGCGCCAGCAGCGCTACCGGGACAGAGTATGGCTACACCTTC	CASSATGTEYGYTF
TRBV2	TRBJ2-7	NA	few	TGTGCCAGCACCCCTAGCTCCTACGAGCAGTACTTC	CASTPSSYEQYF
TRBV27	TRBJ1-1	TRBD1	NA	TGTGCCAGCAGTTTTCGACGGACAGGGGACACTGAAGCTTTCTTT	CASSFRRTGDTEAFF
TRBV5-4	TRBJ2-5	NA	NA	TGTGCCAGCAGCCCCATGGGGGCAGGACAAGAGACCCAGTACTTC	CASSPMGAGQETQYF
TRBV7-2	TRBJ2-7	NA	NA	TGTGCCAGCAGCTTAGGATCAGGGTTAAGCTCCTACGAGCAGTACTTC	CASSLGSGLSSYEQYF
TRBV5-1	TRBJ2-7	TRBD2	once	TGCGCCAGCAGCTTGGGACTAGCGGGGGGCGAGCAGTACTTC	CASSLGLAGGEQYF
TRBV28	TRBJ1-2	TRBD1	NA	TGTGCCACGGGACAGGGGGCAGTCTATGGCTACACCTTC	CATGQGAVYGYTF
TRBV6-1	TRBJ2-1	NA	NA	TGTGCCAGCAGTGGAGACAGGTCTGTGTTCATCTCCTACAATGAGCAGTTCTTC	CASSGDRSVFISYNEQFF
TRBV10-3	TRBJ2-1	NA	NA	TGTGCCATCAGTGGAGGGGGGGGTGAGCAGTTCTTC	CAISGGGGEQFF
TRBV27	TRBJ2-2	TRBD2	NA	TGTGCCAGCAGTTTTACTAGCGGGAGTTGGTCCACCGGGGAGCTGTTTTTT	CASSFTSGSWSTGELFF
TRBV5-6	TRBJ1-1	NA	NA	TGTGCCAGCGCGGTTAACCTGAACACTGAAGCTTTCTTT	CASAVNLNTEAFF
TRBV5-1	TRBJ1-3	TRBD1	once	TGCGCCAGCAGCTTGATGTCTGTCGGACAGGCTTCTGGAAACACCATATATTTT	CASSLMSVGQASGNTIYF